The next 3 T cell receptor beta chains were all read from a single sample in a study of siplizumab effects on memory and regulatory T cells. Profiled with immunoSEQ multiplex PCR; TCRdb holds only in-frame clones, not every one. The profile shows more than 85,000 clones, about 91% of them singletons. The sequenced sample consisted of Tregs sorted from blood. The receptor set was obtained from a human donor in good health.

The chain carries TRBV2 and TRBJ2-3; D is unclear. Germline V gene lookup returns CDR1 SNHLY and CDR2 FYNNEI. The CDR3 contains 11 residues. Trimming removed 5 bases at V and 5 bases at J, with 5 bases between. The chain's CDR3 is CASSNLDTQYF. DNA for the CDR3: TGTGCCAGCAGTAACTTAGATACGCAGTATTTT.

DNA for the CDR3: TGTGCCAGCAGTTTACGGGCGGGACAGGAGAACTATGGCTACACCTTC. This translates into CASSLRAGQENYGYTF. This chain connects TRBV27 to TRBJ1-2; 8 bases align to TRBD1. This CDR3 is built from 16 residues. The junction had 7 bases not matched to a gene; V was cut back by 2 bases and J by 2 bases. CDR1 MNHEY and CDR2 SMNVEV come from the germline V gene (reference sequence).

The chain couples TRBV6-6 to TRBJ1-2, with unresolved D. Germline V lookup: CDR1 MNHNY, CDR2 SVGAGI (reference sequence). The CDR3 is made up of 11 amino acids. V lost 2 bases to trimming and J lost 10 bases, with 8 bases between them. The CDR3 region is CASSYEYSYTF. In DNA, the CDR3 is TGTGCCAGCAGTTACGAGTATTCCTACACCTTC.